Listed below are T cell receptor beta chains from one sample, sequenced in a study of T cell repertoires in cytomegalovirus infection. TCRdb recomputed calls from the reads with MiXCR, one row per CDR3 protein. Of some 400,000 distinct CDR3 sequences detected, 18% appear once; the ten largest clones hold around 8.6%. The sample consisted of PBMCs. These receptors originate from a human donor in good health (CMV status not recorded). Some clones in this sample may be carry-over from other donors' samples. Both conserved end residues are part of each CDR3. Each record gives: V gene, J gene, CDR3 protein.

>TRBV20-1|TRBJ2-5
CSARVSGGLARIGGETQYF
>TRBV12-3/TRBV12-4|TRBJ1-2
CATEGWGGDYGYTF
>TRBV7-2|TRBJ2-4
CASSWDTENIQYF
>TRBV7-2|TRBJ2-3
CASSLWGRTVRTDTQYF
>TRBV7-2|TRBJ2-3
CASSSGLAGGTDTQYF
>TRBV2|TRBJ2-1
CASSEASRLSYNEQFF
>TRBV7-2|TRBJ1-1
CASSLVGGGFTEAFF
>TRBV7-2|TRBJ1-3
CASSRFRVSGNTIYF
>TRBV6-5|TRBJ2-7
CASSYAGTGPYEQYF
>TRBV27|TRBJ2-7
CASSLIGGFYEQYF
>TRBV10-3|TRBJ2-7
CAISEPGRGSGKEQYF
>TRBV2|TRBJ1-4
CASRVDDEKLFF
>TRBV4-3|TRBJ1-4
CASSQEDGRKLFF
>TRBV7-2|TRBJ2-3
CASSHSNPSDTQYF
>TRBV27|TRBJ2-1
CASRGLGSYNEQFF
>TRBV7-8|TRBJ2-3
CASSLRPETGTDTQYF
>TRBV7-9|TRBJ2-6
CASSWGAGANVLTF
>TRBV12-3/TRBV12-4|TRBJ2-2
CASTRPGDTGELFF
>TRBV7-9|TRBJ2-1
CASSLGKSANNEQFF
>TRBV7-2|TRBJ2-2
CASSRLSNTGELFF
>TRBV20-1|TRBJ2-1
CSATGRASGRGYNNEQFF
>TRBV29-1|TRBJ2-5
CSSAPGGETQYF
>TRBV2|TRBJ1-4
CASSDTNGEKLFF
>TRBV7-7|TRBJ2-3
CASGQRPGDTQYF
>TRBV20-1|TRBJ2-3
CSARLAGLTDTQYF
>TRBV4-1|TRBJ1-2
CASGQDHAGQFYGYTF
>TRBV2|TRBJ1-6
CASRLTVPNSPLHF
>TRBV9|TRBJ1-1
CASSLDAGGRTEAFF
>TRBV6-1|TRBJ1-5
CASSETHLRGQPQHF
>TRBV7-2|TRBJ2-7
CASSLDLSGSGSYEQYF
>TRBV20-1|TRBJ1-2
CSAIVQGVGGYTF
>TRBV28|TRBJ2-7
CASSAGGYYEQYF
>TRBV7-2|TRBJ2-7
CASSLNSLNEQYF
>TRBV6-1|TRBJ1-1
CASSEAVEAFF
>TRBV2|TRBJ2-1
CASSPGTGGNEQFF
>TRBV10-3|TRBJ1-5
CAISESSSQPQHF
>TRBV2|TRBJ2-5
CASRWAVETQYF
>TRBV11-2|TRBJ2-1
CASSPSGDYRSNEQFF
>TRBV5-6|TRBJ2-1
CASSLFRTGTGAHNEQFF
>TRBV25-1|TRBJ2-3
CASSGFAGGQTDTQYF
>TRBV28|TRBJ1-3
CASSSGGSGNTIYF
>TRBV7-2|TRBJ2-7
CASSLGGSREQYF
>TRBV15|TRBJ2-3
CATSSRDQADTQYF
>TRBV6-1|TRBJ2-5
CASSVPPSGGETQYF
>TRBV6-5|TRBJ2-1
CASNEGGLAGWDEQFF
>TRBV7-2|TRBJ1-6
CASSPGTEGDNSPLHF
>TRBV28|TRBJ1-2
CASSFGQNTYGYTF
>TRBV7-2|TRBJ1-5
CASSLLWGGSNQPQHF
>TRBV20-1|TRBJ2-7
CSVRASYEQYF
>TRBV15|TRBJ1-2
CANSRGQGSNVYGYTF
>TRBV11-3|TRBJ2-6
CASSPSTSPGANVLTF
>TRBV12-3/TRBV12-4|TRBJ1-3
CASTVLIQDGSVLFGNTIYF